This T cell receptor (beta chain) was captured by sequencing in a study of shared clonotypes between healthy human individuals. Germline loops: CDR1 SNHLY, CDR2 FYNNEI. CDR3 length: 16 residues. V lost 9 bases and J lost 0, with 21 bases in between. The assay used deep level. Some clones are missing from TCRdb's copy, which holds only in-frame ones; the method was immunoSEQ multiplex PCR. The repertoire holds fewer than 1.8 million clones, with around 98.5% as singletons. The donors were adults (healthy and HIV-negative) with no recent acute infections or vaccinations. The genes are TRBV2 and TRBJ2-7, with a possible D match to TRBD2 (6 bases). This receptor was identified in a man under 40 in good health. Sample: naive CD4+ T cells sorted from blood. Subset defined: CD45RA+ positively selected. DNA of the CDR3: TGTGCCAGTCTGGTGGAGGGGATAACCAGCTCCTACGAGCAGTACTTC. Translation: CASLVEGITSSYEQYF.